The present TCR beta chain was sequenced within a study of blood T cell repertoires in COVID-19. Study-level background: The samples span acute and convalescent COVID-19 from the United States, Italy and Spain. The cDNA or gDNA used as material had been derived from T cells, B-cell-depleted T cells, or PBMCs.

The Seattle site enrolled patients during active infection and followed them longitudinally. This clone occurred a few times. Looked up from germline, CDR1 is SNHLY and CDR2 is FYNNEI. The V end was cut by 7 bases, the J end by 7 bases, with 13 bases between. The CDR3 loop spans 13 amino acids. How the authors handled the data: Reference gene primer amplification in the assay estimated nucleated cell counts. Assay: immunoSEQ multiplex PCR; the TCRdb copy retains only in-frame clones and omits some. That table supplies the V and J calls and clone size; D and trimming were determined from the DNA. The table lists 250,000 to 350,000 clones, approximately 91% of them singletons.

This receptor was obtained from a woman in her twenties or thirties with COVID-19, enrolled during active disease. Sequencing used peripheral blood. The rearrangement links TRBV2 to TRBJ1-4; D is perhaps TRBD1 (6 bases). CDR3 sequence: CASTKQGFEKLFF. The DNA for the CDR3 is TGTGCCAGCACGAAACAGGGATTTGAAAAACTGTTTTTT. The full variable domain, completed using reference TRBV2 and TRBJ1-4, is EPEVTQTPSHQVTQMGQEVILRCVPISNHLYFYWYRQILGQKVEFLVSFYNNEISEKSEIFDDQFSVERPDGSNFTLKIRSTKLEDSAMYFCASTKQGFEKLFFGSGTQLSVL.